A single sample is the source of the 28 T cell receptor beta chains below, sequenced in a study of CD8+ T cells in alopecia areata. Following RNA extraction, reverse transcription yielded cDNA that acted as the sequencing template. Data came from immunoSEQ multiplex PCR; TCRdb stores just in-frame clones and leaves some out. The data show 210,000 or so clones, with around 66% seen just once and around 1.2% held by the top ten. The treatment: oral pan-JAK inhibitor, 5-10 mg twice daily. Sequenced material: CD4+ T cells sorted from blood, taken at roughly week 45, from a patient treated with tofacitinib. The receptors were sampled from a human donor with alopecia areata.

This CDR3 is CAWTGLQRPFGYTF. CDR3 coding DNA: TGTGCCTGGACGGGGTTGCAGCGCCCATTTGGCTACACCTTC. The V call is TRBV30, the J call TRBJ1-2; D ambiguous. This CDR3 has 14 amino acids. CDR1 is GTSNPN and CDR2 is SVGIG in the germline V gene (reference sequence). V was cut by 4 bases and J by 7 bases, with 19 bases left in between.

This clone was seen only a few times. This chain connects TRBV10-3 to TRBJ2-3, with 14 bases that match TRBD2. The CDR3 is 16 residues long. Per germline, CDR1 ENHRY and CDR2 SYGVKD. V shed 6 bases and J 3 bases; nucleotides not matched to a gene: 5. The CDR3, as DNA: TGTGCCATCAGGACTAGCGGGGGGGGCCGGACAGATACGCAGTATTTT. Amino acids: CAIRTSGGGRTDTQYF.

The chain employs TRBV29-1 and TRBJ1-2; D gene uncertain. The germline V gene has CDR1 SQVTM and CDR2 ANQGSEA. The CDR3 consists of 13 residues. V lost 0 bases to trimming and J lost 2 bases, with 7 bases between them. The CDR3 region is CSVEEAVNYGYTF. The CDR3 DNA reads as TGCAGCGTTGAAGAGGCGGTGAACTATGGCTACACCTTC. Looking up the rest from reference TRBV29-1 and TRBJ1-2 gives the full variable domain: SAVISQKPSRDICQRGTSLTIQCQVDSQVTMMFWYRQQPGQSLTLIATANQGSEATYESGFVIDKFPISRPNLTFSTLTVSNMSPEDSSIYLCSVEEAVNYGYTFGSGTRLTVV.

The CDR3 region is CASSQDIGQLGVYGYTF. CDR3 sequence (DNA): TGCGCCAGCAGCCAAGATATTGGGCAGTTGGGAGTCTATGGCTACACCTTC. The chain combines TRBV4-3 with TRBJ1-2; no clear D gene. This CDR3 spans 17 amino acids. Germline CDR1 reads LGHNA; CDR2 reads YSLEER. Trimming pared 0 bases from V and 4 bases from J, leaving 18 bases between.

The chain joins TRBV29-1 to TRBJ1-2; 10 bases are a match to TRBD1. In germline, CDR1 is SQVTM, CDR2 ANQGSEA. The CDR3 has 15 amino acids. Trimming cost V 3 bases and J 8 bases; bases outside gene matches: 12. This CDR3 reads CSVEGQGILLDGYTF. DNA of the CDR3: TGCAGCGTTGAGGGACAGGGGATTCTTCTCGACGGCTACACCTTC. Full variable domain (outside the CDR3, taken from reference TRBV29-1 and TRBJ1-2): SAVISQKPSRDICQRGTSLTIQCQVDSQVTMMFWYRQQPGQSLTLIATANQGSEATYESGFVIDKFPISRPNLTFSTLTVSNMSPEDSSIYLCSVEGQGILLDGYTFGSGTRLTVV.

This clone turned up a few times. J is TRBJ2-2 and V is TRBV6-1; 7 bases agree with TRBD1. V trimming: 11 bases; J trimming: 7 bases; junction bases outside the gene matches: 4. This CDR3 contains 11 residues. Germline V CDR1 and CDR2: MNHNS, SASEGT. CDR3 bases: TGTGCCGGGGGACAGAACGGGGAGCTGTTTTTT. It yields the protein CAGGQNGELFF.

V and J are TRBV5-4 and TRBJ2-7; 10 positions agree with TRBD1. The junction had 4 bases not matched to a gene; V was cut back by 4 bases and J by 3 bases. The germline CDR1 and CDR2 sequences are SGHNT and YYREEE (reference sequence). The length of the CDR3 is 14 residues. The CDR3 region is CASSPGQGIYEQYF. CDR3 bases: TGTGCCAGCAGCCCGGGACAGGGGATCTACGAGCAGTACTTC.

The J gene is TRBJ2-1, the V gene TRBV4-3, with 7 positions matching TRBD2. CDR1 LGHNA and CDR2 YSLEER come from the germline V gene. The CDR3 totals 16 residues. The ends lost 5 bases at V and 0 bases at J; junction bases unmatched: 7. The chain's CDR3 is CASSNLGGGSYNEQFF. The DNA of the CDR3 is TGCGCCAGCAGCAACCTGGGGGGGGGCTCCTACAATGAGCAGTTCTTC.

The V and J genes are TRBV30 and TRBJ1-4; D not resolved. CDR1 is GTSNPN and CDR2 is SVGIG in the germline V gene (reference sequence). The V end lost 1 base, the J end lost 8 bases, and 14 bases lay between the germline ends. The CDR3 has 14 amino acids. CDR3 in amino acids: CAWSALPTGEKLFF. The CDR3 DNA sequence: TGTGCCTGGAGTGCCCTGCCAACGGGGGAAAAACTGTTTTTT.

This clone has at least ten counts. CDR3 DNA: TGTGCCAGTAGTATGCAGGGGAAGACCCAGTACTTC. This gives the protein CASSMQGKTQYF. This chain uses TRBV19 with TRBJ2-5; the D gene is possibly TRBD1 (6 bases). Germline V lookup: CDR1 LNHDA, CDR2 SQIVND (reference sequence). Trimming left V 3 bases short and J 6 bases short, with 8 bases between. The CDR3 spans 12 residues.

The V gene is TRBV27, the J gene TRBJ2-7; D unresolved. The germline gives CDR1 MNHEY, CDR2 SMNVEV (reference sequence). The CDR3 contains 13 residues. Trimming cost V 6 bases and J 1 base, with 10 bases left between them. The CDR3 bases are TGTGCCAGCAGCCCATACGTTTCCTACGAGCAGTACTTC. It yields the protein CASSPYVSYEQYF.

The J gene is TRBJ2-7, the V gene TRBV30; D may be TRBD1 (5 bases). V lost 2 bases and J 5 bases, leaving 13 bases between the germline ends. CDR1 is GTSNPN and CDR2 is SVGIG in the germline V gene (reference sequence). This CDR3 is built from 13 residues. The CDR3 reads CAWSKGARHEQYF. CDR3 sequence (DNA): TGTGCCTGGAGTAAAGGGGCGCGTCACGAGCAGTACTTC.

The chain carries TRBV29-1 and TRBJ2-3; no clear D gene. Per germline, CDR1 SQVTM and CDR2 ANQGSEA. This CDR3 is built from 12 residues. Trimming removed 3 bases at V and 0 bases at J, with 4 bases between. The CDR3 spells CSVEASTDTQYF. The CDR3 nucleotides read TGCAGCGTTGAGGCTAGCACAGATACGCAGTATTTT.

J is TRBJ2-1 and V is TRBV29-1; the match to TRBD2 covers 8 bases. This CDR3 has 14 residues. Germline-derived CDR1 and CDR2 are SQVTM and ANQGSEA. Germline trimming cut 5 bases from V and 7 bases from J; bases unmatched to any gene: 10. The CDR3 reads CSVLPGLVRNEQFF. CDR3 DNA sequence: TGCAGCGTTTTACCGGGACTAGTGAGAAATGAGCAGTTCTTC.

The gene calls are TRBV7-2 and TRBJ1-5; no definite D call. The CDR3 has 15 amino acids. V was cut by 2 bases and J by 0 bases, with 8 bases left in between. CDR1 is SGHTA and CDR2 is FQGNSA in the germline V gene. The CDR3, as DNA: TGTGCCAGCAGCTTAACCCCGAATAGCAATCAGCCCCAGCATTTT. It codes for CASSLTPNSNQPQHF. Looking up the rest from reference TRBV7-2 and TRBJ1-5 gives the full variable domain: GAGVSQSPSNKVTEKGKDVELRCDPISGHTALYWYRQSLGQGLEFLIYFQGNSAPDKSGLPSDRFSAERTGGSVSTLTIQRTQQEDSAVYLCASSLTPNSNQPQHFGDGTRLSIL.

The DNA for the CDR3 is TGTGCCAGCAGCCACAGGGGGTACGGTGGCTACACCTTC. As protein: CASSHRGYGGYTF. This chain uses TRBV6-5 with TRBJ1-2; 8 bases fit TRBD1. Per the germline V gene, CDR1 is MNHEY and CDR2 is SVGAGI. Trimming cost V 6 bases and J 7 bases; bases outside gene matches: 7. This CDR3 has 13 amino acids.

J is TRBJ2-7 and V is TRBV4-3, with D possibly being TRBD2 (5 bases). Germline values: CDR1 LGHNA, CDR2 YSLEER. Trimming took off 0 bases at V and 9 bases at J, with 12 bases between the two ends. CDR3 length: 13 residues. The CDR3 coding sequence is TGCGCCAGCAGCCAAGATATTCTCCGGGGGCAGTACTTC. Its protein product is CASSQDILRGQYF.

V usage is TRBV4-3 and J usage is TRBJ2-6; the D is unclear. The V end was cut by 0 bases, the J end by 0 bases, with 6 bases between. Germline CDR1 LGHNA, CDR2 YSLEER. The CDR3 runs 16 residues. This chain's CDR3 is CASSQDLVSGANVLTF. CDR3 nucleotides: TGCGCCAGCAGCCAAGATCTTGTCTCTGGGGCCAACGTCCTGACTTTC.

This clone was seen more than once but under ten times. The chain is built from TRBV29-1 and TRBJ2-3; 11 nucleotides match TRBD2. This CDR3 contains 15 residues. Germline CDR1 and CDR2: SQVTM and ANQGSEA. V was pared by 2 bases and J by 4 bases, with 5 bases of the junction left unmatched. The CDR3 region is CSVEIGLAGSDTQYF. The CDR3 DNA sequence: TGCAGCGTTGAAATAGGACTAGCGGGTTCAGATACGCAGTATTTT.

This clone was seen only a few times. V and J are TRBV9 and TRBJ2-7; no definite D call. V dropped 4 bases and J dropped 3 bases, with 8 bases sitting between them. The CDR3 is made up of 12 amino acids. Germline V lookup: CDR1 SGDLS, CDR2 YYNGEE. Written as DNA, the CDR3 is TGTGCCAGCAGCCGAGATTTCTACGAGCAGTACTTC. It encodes CASSRDFYEQYF.

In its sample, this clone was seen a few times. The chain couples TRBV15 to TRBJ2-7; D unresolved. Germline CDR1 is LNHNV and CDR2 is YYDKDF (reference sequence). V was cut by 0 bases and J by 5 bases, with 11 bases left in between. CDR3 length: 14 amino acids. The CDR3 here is CATSRDVKANEQYF. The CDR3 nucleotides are TGTGCCACCAGCAGAGATGTCAAGGCCAACGAGCAGTACTTC.

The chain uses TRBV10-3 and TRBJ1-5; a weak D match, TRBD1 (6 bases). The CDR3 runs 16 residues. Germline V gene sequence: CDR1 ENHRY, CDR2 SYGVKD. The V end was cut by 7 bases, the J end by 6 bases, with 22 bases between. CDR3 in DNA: TGTGCCATCACCGCAGGGACACCTGGTACGCTTCAGCCCCAGCATTTT. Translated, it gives CAITAGTPGTLQPQHF.

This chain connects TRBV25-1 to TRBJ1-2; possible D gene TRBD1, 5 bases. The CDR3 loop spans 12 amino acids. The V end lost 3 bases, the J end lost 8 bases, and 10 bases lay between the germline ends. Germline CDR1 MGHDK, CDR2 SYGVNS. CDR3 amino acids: CASSEGQRGYTF. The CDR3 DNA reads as TGTGCCAGCAGTGAGGGGCAACGGGGCTACACCTTC.

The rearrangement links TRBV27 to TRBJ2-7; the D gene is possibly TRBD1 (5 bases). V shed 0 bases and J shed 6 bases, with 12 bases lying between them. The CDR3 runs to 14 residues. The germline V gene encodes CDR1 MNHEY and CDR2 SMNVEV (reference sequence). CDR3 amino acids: CASSLSVREGEQYF. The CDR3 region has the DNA TGTGCCAGCAGTTTATCGGTCAGGGAAGGCGAGCAGTACTTC.

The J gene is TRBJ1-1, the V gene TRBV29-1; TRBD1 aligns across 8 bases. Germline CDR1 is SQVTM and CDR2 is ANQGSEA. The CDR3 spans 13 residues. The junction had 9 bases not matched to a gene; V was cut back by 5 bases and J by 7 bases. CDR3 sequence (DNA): TGCAGCGTTAGACCTACAGGGGGGGGTGAAGCTTTCTTT. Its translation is CSVRPTGGGEAFF. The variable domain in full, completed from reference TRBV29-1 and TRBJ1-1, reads SAVISQKPSRDICQRGTSLTIQCQVDSQVTMMFWYRQQPGQSLTLIATANQGSEATYESGFVIDKFPISRPNLTFSTLTVSNMSPEDSSIYLCSVRPTGGGEAFFGQGTRLTVV.

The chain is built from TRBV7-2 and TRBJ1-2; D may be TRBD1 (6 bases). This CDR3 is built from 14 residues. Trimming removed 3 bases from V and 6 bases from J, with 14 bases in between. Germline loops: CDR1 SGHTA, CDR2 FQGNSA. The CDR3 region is CASSFGRGRNGYTF. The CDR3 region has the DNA TGTGCCAGCAGCTTCGGAAGGGGGAGGAATGGCTACACCTTC.

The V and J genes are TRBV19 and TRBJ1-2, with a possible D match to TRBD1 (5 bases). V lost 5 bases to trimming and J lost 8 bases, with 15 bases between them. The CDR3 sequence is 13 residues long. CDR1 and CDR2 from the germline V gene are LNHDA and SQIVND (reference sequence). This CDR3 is CASSPSGILGYTF. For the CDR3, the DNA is TGTGCCAGTAGTCCGTCAGGGATTCTCGGCTACACCTTC.

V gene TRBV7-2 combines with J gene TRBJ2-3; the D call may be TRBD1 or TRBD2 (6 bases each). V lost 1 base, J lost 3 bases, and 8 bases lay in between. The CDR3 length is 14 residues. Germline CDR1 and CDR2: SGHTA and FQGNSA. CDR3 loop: CASSLGGATDTQYF. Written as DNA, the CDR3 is TGTGCCAGCAGCTTAGGGGGGGCGACAGATACGCAGTATTTT. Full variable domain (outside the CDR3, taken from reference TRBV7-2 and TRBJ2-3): GAGVSQSPSNKVTEKGKDVELRCDPISGHTALYWYRQSLGQGLEFLIYFQGNSAPDKSGLPSDRFSAERTGGSVSTLTIQRTQQEDSAVYLCASSLGGATDTQYFGPGTRLTVL.